This T cell receptor beta chain comes out of a study of blood T cell repertoires in COVID-19. Study details: Nucleic acid was either cDNA or gDNA, and it came from T cells, B-cell-depleted T cells, or PBMCs.

Germline V gene data show CDR1 as MNHEY and CDR2 as SMNVEV (reference sequence). CDR3 size: 17 residues. V lost 0 bases and J lost 1; bases outside the gene matches: 8. Authors' analysis steps: Scientists estimated how many nucleated cells there were by amplifying reference gene primers. Measured with immunoSEQ multiplex PCR; TCRdb has only the in-frame clones, and not every one. V and J calls and clone size come straight from that table; D and trimming were deduced from the DNA. The profile shows about 210,000 clones, 92% of them singletons. The clonotype originates from a man aged 30 to 39 with acute or convalescent COVID-19. This chain uses TRBV27 with TRBJ1-2, with 7 bases identical to TRBD1. Sequenced sample: peripheral blood. The CDR3 spells CASSLSPTGRHNYGYTF. The CDR3 bases are TGTGCCAGCAGTTTATCCCCGACAGGGCGGCATAACTATGGCTACACCTTC.